One and the same sample provided the 7 T cell receptor beta chains below, sequenced in a study of cytotoxic CD8 clonotypes in ibrutinib-treated CLL (dated by TCRdb to about 2021). The time point tag for this specimen amounts to: progressive disease on ibrutinib. Preparation of the library involved the immunoSEQ multiplex PCR assay. TCRdb re-hosts the immuneACCESS table, in-frame sequences only. Its copies lack some clones; in the studies checked, an unresolved V gene accounts for under half of them, and the cause for the rest is not known. This sample comprises about 300,000 clones, 76% of them detected only once. Of the sample, about 6% is held by the ten largest clones. This specimen was PBMCs, taken at disease progression, from a patient treated with ibrutinib. Receptors were obtained from a human donor with chronic lymphocytic leukemia.

V gene TRBV21-1 combines with J gene TRBJ2-7; the D segment call TRBD1 is taken from the table without a DNA check. TRBV21-1 has pseudogene status. The CDR3 consists of 14 residues. DNA for the CDR3: TGTGCCAGCAGTCCGGACAGGGGAAATCAGGAGCAGTACTTC. Protein: CASSPDRGNQEQYF.

The rearrangement uses TRBV10-2 and TRBJ2-7, with 8 bases matching TRBD1. The germline CDR1 and CDR2 sequences are WSHSY and SAAADI. V shed 5 bases and J 8 bases; nucleotides not matched to a gene: 14. The CDR3 covers 15 residues. CDR3 bases: TGCGCCAGCAGTATACAGGGGGTGGTAATATCCCAGCAGTACTTC. Amino acids: CASSIQGVVISQQYF.

This clone was counted once. The chain joins TRBV6-1 to TRBJ1-2; TRBD1 matches 7 bases. CDR3 size: 14 residues. The junction had 9 bases not matched to a gene; V was cut back by 7 bases and J by 4 bases. Germline assignment: CDR1 MNHNS and CDR2 SASEGT. In DNA, the CDR3 is TGTGCCAGCACCTTCCTCCGGGACAGCTATGGCTACACCTTC. Protein: CASTFLRDSYGYTF.

This chain links TRBV10-3 with TRBJ1-6; D not certain. Trimming stripped 10 bases from V and 6 bases from J, with 13 bases between. The CDR3 is 13 amino acids. Germline V gene data show CDR1 as ENHRY and CDR2 as SYGVKD. This CDR3 is CANQVQLNSPLHF. DNA of the CDR3: TGTGCCAATCAGGTACAGCTTAATTCACCCCTCCACTTT.

This clone was picked up a small number of times. V usage is TRBV10-3 and J usage is TRBJ2-2; D gene unclear. Germline V lookup: CDR1 ENHRY, CDR2 SYGVKD. Deletions cut 7 bases from V and 1 base from J, with 7 bases between. This CDR3 is built from 13 residues. For the CDR3, the DNA is TGTGCCATCATGGCCGGGAACACCGGGGAGCTGTTTTTT. This sequence encodes CAIMAGNTGELFF.

The J gene is TRBJ1-1, the V gene TRBV7-2; no clear D gene. The CDR3 spans 18 residues. The germline V and J ends were trimmed by 4 bases and 1 base, with 22 bases remaining between them. The germline V gene has CDR1 SGHTA and CDR2 FQGNSA. CDR3 DNA sequence: TGTGCCAGCAGCTCACACTACCGCGAAGGGCAGACGAACACTGAAGCTTTCTTT. Its translation is CASSSHYREGQTNTEAFF.

The chain combines TRBV11-2 with TRBJ2-7, with 9 bases identical to TRBD2. This CDR3 has 18 amino acids. The V and J ends lost 4 bases and 9 bases, in that order; junction bases with no gene match: 22. CDR1 is SGHAT and CDR2 is FQNNGV in the germline V gene. The CDR3 DNA follows: TGTGCCAGCAGCTCCACGGACAGTTTTGGGACTAGCACTCGCGGGCAGTACTTC. Protein sequence: CASSSTDSFGTSTRGQYF.